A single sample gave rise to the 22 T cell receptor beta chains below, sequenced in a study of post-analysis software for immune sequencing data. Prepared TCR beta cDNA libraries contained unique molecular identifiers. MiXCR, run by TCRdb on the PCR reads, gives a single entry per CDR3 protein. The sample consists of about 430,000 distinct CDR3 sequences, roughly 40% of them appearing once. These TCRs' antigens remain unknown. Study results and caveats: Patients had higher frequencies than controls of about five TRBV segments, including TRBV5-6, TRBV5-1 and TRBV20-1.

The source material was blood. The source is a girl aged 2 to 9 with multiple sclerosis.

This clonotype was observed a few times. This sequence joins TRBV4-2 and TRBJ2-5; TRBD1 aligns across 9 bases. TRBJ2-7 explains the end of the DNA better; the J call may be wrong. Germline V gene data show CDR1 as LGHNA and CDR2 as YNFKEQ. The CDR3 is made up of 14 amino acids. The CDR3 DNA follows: TGTGCCAGCAGCCAGGGACAGGGTTTTGGCGAGCAGTACTTC. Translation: CASSQGQGFGEQYF.

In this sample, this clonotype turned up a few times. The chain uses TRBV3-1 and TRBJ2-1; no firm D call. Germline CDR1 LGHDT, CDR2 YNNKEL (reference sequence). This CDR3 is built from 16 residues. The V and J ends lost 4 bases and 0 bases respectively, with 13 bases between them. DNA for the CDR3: TGTGCCAGCAGCCCTATGACCGAGAGCTCCTACAATGAGCAGTTCTTC. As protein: CASSPMTESSYNEQFF.

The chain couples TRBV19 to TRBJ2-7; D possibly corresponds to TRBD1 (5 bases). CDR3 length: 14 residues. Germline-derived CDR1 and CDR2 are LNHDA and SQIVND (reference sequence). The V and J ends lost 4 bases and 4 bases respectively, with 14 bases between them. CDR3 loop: CASSTSGIGYEQYF. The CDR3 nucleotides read TGTGCCAGTAGTACATCAGGGATTGGGTACGAGCAGTACTTC.

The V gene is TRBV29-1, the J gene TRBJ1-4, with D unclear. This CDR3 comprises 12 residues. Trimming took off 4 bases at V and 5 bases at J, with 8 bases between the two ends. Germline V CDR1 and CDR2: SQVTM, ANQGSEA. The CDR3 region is CSVGYYNEKLFF. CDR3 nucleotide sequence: TGCAGCGTTGGGTATTACAATGAAAAACTGTTTTTT.

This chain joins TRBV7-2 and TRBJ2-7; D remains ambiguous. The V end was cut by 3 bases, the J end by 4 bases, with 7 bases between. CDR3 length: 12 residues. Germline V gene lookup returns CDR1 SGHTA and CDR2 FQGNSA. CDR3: CASSFGPYEQYF. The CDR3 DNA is TGTGCCAGCAGCTTCGGACCGTACGAGCAGTACTTC.

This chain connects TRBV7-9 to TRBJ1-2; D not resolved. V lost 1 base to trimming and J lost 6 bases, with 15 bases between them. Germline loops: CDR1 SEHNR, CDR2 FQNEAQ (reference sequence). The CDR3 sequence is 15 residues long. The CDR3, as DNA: TGTGCCAGCAGCTTAGAACAGTCCCTAAGGAATGGCTACACCTTC. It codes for CASSLEQSLRNGYTF.

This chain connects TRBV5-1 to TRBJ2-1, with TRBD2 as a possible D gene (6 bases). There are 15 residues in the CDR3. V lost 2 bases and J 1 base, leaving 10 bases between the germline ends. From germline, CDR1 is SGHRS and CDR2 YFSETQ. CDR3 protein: CASSLGRPSYNEQFF. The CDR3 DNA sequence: TGCGCCAGCAGCTTAGGGAGGCCGTCCTACAATGAGCAGTTCTTC.

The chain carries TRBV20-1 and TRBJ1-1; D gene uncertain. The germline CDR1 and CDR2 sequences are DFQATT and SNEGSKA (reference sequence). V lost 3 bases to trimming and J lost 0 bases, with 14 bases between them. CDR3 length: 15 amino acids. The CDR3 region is CSASLPQSMNTEAFF. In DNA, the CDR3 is TGCAGTGCTAGTCTGCCCCAGAGCATGAACACTGAAGCTTTCTTT.

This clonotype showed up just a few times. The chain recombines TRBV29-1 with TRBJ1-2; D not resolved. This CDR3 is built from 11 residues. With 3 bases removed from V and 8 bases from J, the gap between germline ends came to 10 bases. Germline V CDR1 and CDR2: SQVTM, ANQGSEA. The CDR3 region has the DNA TGCAGCGTTGATGGACTGTGGGGCTACACCTTC. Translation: CSVDGLWGYTF.

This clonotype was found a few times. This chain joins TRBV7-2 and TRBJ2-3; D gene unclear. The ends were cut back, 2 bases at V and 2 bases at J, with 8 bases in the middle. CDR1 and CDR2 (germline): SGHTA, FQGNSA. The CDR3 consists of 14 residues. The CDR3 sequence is CASSLRAPTDTQYF. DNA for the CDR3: TGTGCCAGCAGCTTACGGGCCCCCACAGATACGCAGTATTTT. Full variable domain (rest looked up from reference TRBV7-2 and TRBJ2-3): GAGVSQSPSNKVTEKGKDVELRCDPISGHTALYWYRQSLGQGLEFLIYFQGNSAPDKSGLPSDRFSAERTGGSVSTLTIQRTQQEDSAVYLCASSLRAPTDTQYFGPGTRLTVL.

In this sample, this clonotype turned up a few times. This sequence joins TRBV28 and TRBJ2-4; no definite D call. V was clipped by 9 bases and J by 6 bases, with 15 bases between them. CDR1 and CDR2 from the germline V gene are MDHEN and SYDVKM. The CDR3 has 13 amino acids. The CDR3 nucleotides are TGTGCCAGTAGTGGACCCCCCTCAAACATTCAGTACTTC. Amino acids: CASSGPPSNIQYF.

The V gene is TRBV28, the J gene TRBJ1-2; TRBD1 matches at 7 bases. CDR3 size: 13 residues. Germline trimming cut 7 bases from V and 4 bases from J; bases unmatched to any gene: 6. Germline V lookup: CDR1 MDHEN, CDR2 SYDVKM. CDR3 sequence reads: CASTLGQIYGYTF. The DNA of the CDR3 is TGTGCCAGCACCTTGGGACAGATCTATGGCTACACCTTC.

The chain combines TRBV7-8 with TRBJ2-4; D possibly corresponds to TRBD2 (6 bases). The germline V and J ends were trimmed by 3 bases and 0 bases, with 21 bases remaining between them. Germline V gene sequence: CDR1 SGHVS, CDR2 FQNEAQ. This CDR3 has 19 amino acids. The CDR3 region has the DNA TGTGCCAGCAGCTTTGGGTGGGACTGGATTGAACTAGCCAAAAACATTCAGTACTTC. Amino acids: CASSFGWDWIELAKNIQYF.

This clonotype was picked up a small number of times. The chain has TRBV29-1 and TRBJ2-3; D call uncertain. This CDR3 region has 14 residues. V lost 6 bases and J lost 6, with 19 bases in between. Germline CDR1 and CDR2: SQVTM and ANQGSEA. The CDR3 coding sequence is TGCAGCGTACCAAACAACCCCAACGCCGATACGCAGTATTTT. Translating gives CSVPNNPNADTQYF.

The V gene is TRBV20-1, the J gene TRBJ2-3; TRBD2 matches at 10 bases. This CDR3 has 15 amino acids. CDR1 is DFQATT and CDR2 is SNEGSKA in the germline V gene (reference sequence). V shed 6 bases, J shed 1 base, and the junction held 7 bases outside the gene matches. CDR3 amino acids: CSARKGTSGTDTQYF. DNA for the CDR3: TGCAGTGCCCGGAAGGGGACTAGCGGCACAGATACGCAGTATTTT.

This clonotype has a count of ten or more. Here the CDR3 DNA reads TGCAGCGTTGAAGGTTCTGGCTCTGGGGCCAACGTCCTGACTTTC. This translates into CSVEGSGSGANVLTF. The chain joins TRBV29-1 to TRBJ2-6; D remains ambiguous. The CDR3 runs to 15 residues. Germline values: CDR1 SQVTM, CDR2 ANQGSEA. Trimming took off 1 base at V and 0 bases at J, with 7 bases between the two ends.

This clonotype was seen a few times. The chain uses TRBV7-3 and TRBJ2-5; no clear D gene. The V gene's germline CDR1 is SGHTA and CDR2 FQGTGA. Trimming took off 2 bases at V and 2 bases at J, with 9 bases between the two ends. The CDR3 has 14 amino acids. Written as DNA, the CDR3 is TGTGCCAGCAGCTTATTTGCGGAACAAGAGACCCAGTACTTC. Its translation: CASSLFAEQETQYF.

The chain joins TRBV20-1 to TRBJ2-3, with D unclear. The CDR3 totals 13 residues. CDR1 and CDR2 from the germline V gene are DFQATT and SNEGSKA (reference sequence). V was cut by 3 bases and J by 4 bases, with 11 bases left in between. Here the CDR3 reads CSARSAPADTQYF. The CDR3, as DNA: TGCAGTGCTAGGAGTGCCCCGGCAGATACGCAGTATTTT.

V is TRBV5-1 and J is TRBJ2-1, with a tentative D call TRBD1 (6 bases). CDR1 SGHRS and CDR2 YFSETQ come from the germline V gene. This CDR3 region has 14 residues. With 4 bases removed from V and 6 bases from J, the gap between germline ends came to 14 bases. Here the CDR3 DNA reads TGCGCCAGCAGCCAGGGGACCAGCGGCAATGAGCAGTTCTTC. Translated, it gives CASSQGTSGNEQFF.

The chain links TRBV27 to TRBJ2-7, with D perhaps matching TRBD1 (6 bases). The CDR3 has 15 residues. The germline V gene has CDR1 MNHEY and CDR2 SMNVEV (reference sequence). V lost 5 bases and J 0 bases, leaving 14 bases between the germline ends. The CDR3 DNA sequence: TGTGCCAGCAGTCGGAAGAGGGGGAGCTCCTACGAGCAGTACTTC. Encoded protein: CASSRKRGSSYEQYF.

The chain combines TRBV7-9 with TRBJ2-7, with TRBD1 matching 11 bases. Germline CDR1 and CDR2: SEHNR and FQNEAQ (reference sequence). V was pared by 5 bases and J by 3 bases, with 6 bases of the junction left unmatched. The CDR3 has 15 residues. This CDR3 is CASSVPGQGVYEQYF. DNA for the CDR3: TGTGCCAGCAGCGTACCGGGACAGGGGGTCTACGAGCAGTACTTC.

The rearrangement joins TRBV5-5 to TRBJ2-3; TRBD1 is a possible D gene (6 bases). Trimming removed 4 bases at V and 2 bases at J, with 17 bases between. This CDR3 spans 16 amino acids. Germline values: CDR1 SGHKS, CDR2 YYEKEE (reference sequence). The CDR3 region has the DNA TGTGCCAGCAGCCCTGGACAGTTAGGGACCACAGATACGCAGTATTTT. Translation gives CASSPGQLGTTDTQYF.